Following are 28 T cell receptor beta chains from one sample sequenced in a study of blood T cell repertoires in COVID-19. Profiling relied on immunoSEQ multiplex PCR, and the TCRdb table lists in-frame clones only, not all of them. Of 180,000 or so clones listed, more than 70% are singletons. Sequencing input: PBMCs or T cells enriched from blood (not recorded which). The receptors originated from a man in his forties or fifties with acute COVID-19.

The rearrangement links TRBV6-5 to TRBJ2-2; 9 positions match TRBD2. Germline V gene data show CDR1 as MNHEY and CDR2 as SVGAGI. The CDR3 loop spans 15 amino acids. V shed 5 bases and J 4 bases; nucleotides not matched to a gene: 5. The CDR3 DNA reads TGTGCCAGCAGTATCCGACTAGCGGCCACCGGGGAGCTGTTTTTT. Translation gives CASSIRLAATGELFF.

The V call is TRBV9, the J call TRBJ2-3; possibly TRBD1 for D (6 bases). The V and J ends lost 7 bases and 0 bases respectively, with 15 bases between them. The CDR3 spans 15 residues. Germline CDR1 SGDLS, CDR2 YYNGEE. The CDR3 protein is CASSPGAISTDTQYF. The CDR3 bases are TGTGCCAGCTCCCCAGGGGCGATTAGCACAGATACGCAGTATTTT.

The chain links TRBV28 to TRBJ1-5; D remains unclear. Germline-derived CDR1 and CDR2 are MDHEN and SYDVKM. The V end was cut by 6 bases, the J end by 3 bases, with 15 bases between. The CDR3 length is 15 residues. The DNA of the CDR3 is TGTGCCAGCAGCCCTTTCCCAGGTCACAATCAGCCCCAGCATTTT. This sequence encodes CASSPFPGHNQPQHF. Drawing the rest from reference TRBV28 and TRBJ1-5, the complete variable domain is DVKVTQSSRYLVKRTGEKVFLECVQDMDHENMFWYRQDPGLGLRLIYFSYDVKMKEKGDIPEGYSVSREKKERFSLILESASTNQTSMYLCASSPFPGHNQPQHFGDGTRLSIL.

This rearrangement joins TRBV10-3 to TRBJ2-2; no clear D gene. Trimming removed 2 bases at V and 7 bases at J, with 11 bases between. Germline V gene data show CDR1 as ENHRY and CDR2 as SYGVKD. The CDR3 is 14 amino acids. CDR3 in amino acids: CAISETPSVGELFF. The CDR3, as DNA: TGTGCCATCAGTGAGACCCCTAGTGTCGGGGAGCTGTTTTTT.

In this sample, this clone turned up once. CDR3 nucleotide sequence: TGTGCCAGCAGACCCCACCAGGGGTCTGGAAACGAGCAGTACTTC. Translation gives CASRPHQGSGNEQYF. This chain joins TRBV6-5 and TRBJ2-7, with D maybe TRBD1 (6 bases). Germline loops: CDR1 MNHEY, CDR2 SVGAGI. V was trimmed by 6 bases and J by 5 bases, leaving 20 bases between them. CDR3 length: 15 residues.

CDR3 in amino acids: CASSLGGGGYEQFF. Here the CDR3 DNA reads TGTGCCAGCAGCTTAGGGGGCGGGGGCTATGAGCAGTTCTTC. The V and J genes are TRBV11-3 and TRBJ2-1; possibly TRBD2 for D (7 bases). The CDR3 is 14 residues long. The V gene lost 1 base and the J gene lost 8 bases, with 12 bases spanning the gap. Per the germline V gene, CDR1 is SGHNT and CDR2 is YENEEA.

In regard to this clone: This sample includes further DNA sequences coding for the same CDR3. The V and J genes are TRBV5-1 and TRBJ2-7; the D is unclear. The germline CDR1 and CDR2 sequences are SGHRS and YFSETQ. Trimming removed 0 bases from V and 2 bases from J, with 3 bases in between. The CDR3 covers 12 residues. CDR3 DNA sequence: TGCGCCAGCAGCTTGGGAGCCTACGAGCAGTACTTC. Residues: CASSLGAYEQYF.

V usage is TRBV7-9 and J usage is TRBJ2-4; possibly TRBD2 for D (6 bases). The CDR3 totals 18 residues. The V and J ends lost 3 bases and 0 bases respectively, with 18 bases between them. Germline values: CDR1 SEHNR, CDR2 FQNEAQ (reference sequence). CDR3: CASSFLGGRDLAKNIQYF. The CDR3 DNA is TGTGCCAGCAGCTTCCTGGGGGGACGGGACCTAGCCAAAAACATTCAGTACTTC.

This clone was counted once. The chain combines TRBV5-1 with TRBJ1-3; 7 nucleotides line up with TRBD1. V gave up 2 bases and J gave up 1 base; unmatched junction bases: 9. Germline CDR1 and CDR2: SGHRS and YFSETQ. The CDR3 is 17 residues long. The CDR3 sequence: CASSFRQGPLSGNTIYF. CDR3 nucleotide sequence: TGCGCCAGCAGCTTCAGACAGGGCCCTTTATCTGGAAACACCATATATTTT.

The sample holds a few counts of this clone. This chain joins TRBV7-9 and TRBJ2-1; a weak D match, TRBD1 (5 bases). This CDR3 spans 13 amino acids. Germline loops: CDR1 SEHNR, CDR2 FQNEAQ (reference sequence). The V gene lost 3 bases and the J gene lost 8 bases, with 11 bases spanning the gap. The CDR3 DNA follows: TGTGCCAGCAGCTTTGGGGCTAAGGATGAGCAGTTCTTC. This sequence encodes CASSFGAKDEQFF.

This chain joins TRBV30 and TRBJ2-3; a weak D match, TRBD1 (6 bases). V gave up 3 bases and J gave up 7 bases, with 20 bases separating them. Per germline, CDR1 GTSNPN and CDR2 SVGIG (reference sequence). The CDR3 extends over 15 amino acids. The CDR3, as DNA: TGTGCCTGGAGAGAGACAGGAGGTTGGGGTAATACGCAGTATTTT. Residues: CAWRETGGWGNTQYF. The whole variable domain, filled in from reference TRBV30 and TRBJ2-3, reads SQTIHQWPATLVQPVGSPLSLECTVEGTSNPNLYWYRQAAGRGLQLLFYSVGIGQISSEVPQNLSASRPQDRQFILSSKKLLLSDSGFYLCAWRETGGWGNTQYFGPGTRLTVL.

This chain links TRBV28 with TRBJ1-1, with D unclear. V was shortened by 2 bases and J by 12 bases, with 19 bases between the two germline ends. The CDR3 totals 14 residues. Germline CDR1 MDHEN, CDR2 SYDVKM. DNA of the CDR3: TGTGCCAGCAGTTTAACCCTCGGAGGGAATCCGACTTTCTTT. Residues: CASSLTLGGNPTFF.

The chain uses TRBV6-5 and TRBJ1-2; a possible D gene is TRBD1 (6 bases). The V and J ends lost 4 bases and 3 bases respectively, with 15 bases between them. The length of the CDR3 is 15 residues. Germline V lookup: CDR1 MNHEY, CDR2 SVGAGI. The DNA for the CDR3 is TGTGCCAGCAGTTCCTGGGAGGGGGGGTACTATGGCTACACCTTC. Protein product: CASSSWEGGYYGYTF.

This chain uses TRBV10-3 with TRBJ2-7; 8 nucleotides match TRBD1. With 8 bases clipped from V and 5 bases from J, the junction kept 8 bases outside the gene matches. This CDR3 is built from 13 residues. Germline CDR1 reads ENHRY; CDR2 reads SYGVKD. In DNA form, the CDR3 reads TGTGCCATCTGGGAGACAGGGGCCCACGAGCAGTACTTC. It encodes CAIWETGAHEQYF.

The rearrangement uses TRBV14 and TRBJ2-1, with D unclear. This CDR3 has 13 amino acids. Trimming cost V 7 bases and J 6 bases, with 13 bases left between them. Germline V gives CDR1 SGHDN, CDR2 FVKESK. CDR3 in amino acids: CASNRVPGNEQFF. The DNA of the CDR3 is TGTGCCAGCAACCGGGTCCCCGGCAATGAGCAGTTCTTC.

This clone was detected only once. The chain employs TRBV28 and TRBJ1-5, with 7 bases aligning to TRBD1. The CDR3 extends over 15 amino acids. V lost 6 bases to trimming and J lost 5 bases; unmatched junction nucleotides: 10. The germline V gene has CDR1 MDHEN and CDR2 SYDVKM. DNA of the CDR3: TGTGCCAGCAGGACCGACAGGGAAGGACATCAGCCCCAGCATTTT. As protein: CASRTDREGHQPQHF.

This chain joins TRBV6-4 and TRBJ2-3; the match to TRBD1 covers 7 bases. Germline V gene lookup returns CDR1 MRHNA and CDR2 SNTAGT. The V segment lost 4 bases and the J segment 0 bases; nucleotides outside the gene matches: 7. The CDR3 is 16 amino acids. The CDR3 coding sequence is TGTGCCAGCAGTGCACTCCCAGGGGGAAGCACAGATACGCAGTATTTT. As protein: CASSALPGGSTDTQYF.

The chain uses TRBV7-3 and TRBJ2-5, with 10 bases lining up with TRBD2. V lost 4 bases to trimming and J lost 5 bases; unmatched junction nucleotides: 4. Germline V gene data show CDR1 as SGHTA and CDR2 as FQGTGA. CDR3 length equals 14 residues. CDR3 sequence: CASSSSSGSETQYF. The DNA for the CDR3 is TGTGCCAGCAGCTCGTCTAGCGGGAGTGAGACCCAGTACTTC.

This chain uses TRBV18 with TRBJ1-2; 10 nucleotides align to TRBD1. The germline V gene encodes CDR1 KGHSH and CDR2 LQKENI. The CDR3 spans 12 residues. The DNA for the CDR3 is TGTGTATCCGGGACAGGGGATGCGGGCTACACCTTC. Its protein is CVSGTGDAGYTF.

This chain uses TRBV5-6 with TRBJ2-3; D is possibly TRBD2 (6 bases). Germline CDR1 is SGHDT and CDR2 is YYEEEE. There are 14 residues in the CDR3. Trimming removed 0 bases from V and 4 bases from J, with 9 bases in between. For the CDR3, the DNA is TGTGCCAGCAGCTTGGCGGGAGTATCAGATACGCAGTATTTT. Its protein product is CASSLAGVSDTQYF. Together with reference TRBV5-6 and TRBJ2-3, the CDR3 gives the full variable domain: DAGVTQSPTHLIKTRGQQVTLRCSPKSGHDTVSWYQQALGQGPQFIFQYYEEEERQRGNFPDRFSGHQFPNYSSELNVNALLLGDSALYLCASSLAGVSDTQYFGPGTRLTVL.

This chain joins TRBV20-1 and TRBJ1-1; D gene ambiguous. There are 12 residues in the CDR3. V gave up 3 bases and J gave up 3 bases, with 8 bases separating them. Germline V gene sequence: CDR1 DFQATT, CDR2 SNEGSKA (reference sequence). The CDR3 DNA reads as TGCAGTGCTAGTCCAGATCACACTGAAGCTTTCTTT. Translation gives CSASPDHTEAFF.

This clone was seen a few times. The V and J genes are TRBV7-9 and TRBJ1-1, with 7 bases matching TRBD1. Germline V gene lookup returns CDR1 SEHNR and CDR2 FQNEAQ (reference sequence). The CDR3 is 13 amino acids. Losses at the gene ends were 5 bases for V and 5 bases for J; bases not matched to a gene: 5. The CDR3 sequence is CASSVRQGTEAFF. The CDR3 bases are TGTGCCAGCAGCGTACGACAGGGAACTGAAGCTTTCTTT. The full variable domain, in which reference TRBV7-9 and TRBJ1-1 provide the parts outside the CDR3, is DTGVSQNPRHKITKRGQNVTFRCDPISEHNRLYWYRQTLGQGPEFLTYFQNEAQLEKSRLLSDRFSAERPKGSFSTLEIQRTEQGDSAMYLCASSVRQGTEAFFGQGTRLTVV.

The chain combines TRBV7-8 with TRBJ1-5; TRBD1 agrees at 7 bases. The trim removed 2 bases at V and 4 bases at J, leaving 5 bases unmatched. This CDR3 region has 15 residues. Germline lookup yields CDR1 SGHVS and CDR2 FQNEAQ. CDR3 DNA sequence: TGTGCCAGCAGCTTAAGGACAGGAAGAAATCAGCCCCAGCATTTT. This gives the protein CASSLRTGRNQPQHF.

The table lists this clone with a few counts. This rearrangement joins TRBV3-1 (or the pseudogene TRBV3-2) to TRBJ1-2, with D hard to call. The CDR3 sequence is 16 residues long. V lost 0 bases and J lost 4, with 15 bases in between. Germline-derived CDR1 and CDR2 are LGHDT and YNNKEL (reference sequence). CDR3 residues: CASSQDKGGLGYGYTF. CDR3 DNA sequence: TGTGCCAGCAGCCAAGATAAGGGAGGCTTGGGCTATGGCTACACCTTC.

The chain links TRBV6-6 to TRBJ2-3; 9 positions match TRBD2. The CDR3 covers 15 residues. Germline assignment: CDR1 MNHNY and CDR2 SVGAGI (reference sequence). V gave up 4 bases and J gave up 7 bases; unmatched junction bases: 9. CDR3 protein: CASSSERGAIYTQYF. The DNA of the CDR3 is TGTGCCAGCAGTTCGGAGCGGGGGGCTATCTATACGCAGTATTTT.

This clone was detected only once. V usage is TRBV6-1 and J usage is TRBJ2-7, with TRBD1 matching over 10 bases. This CDR3 comprises 19 residues. Germline CDR1 and CDR2: MNHNS and SASEGT. Germline trimming cut 3 bases from V and 4 bases from J; bases unmatched to any gene: 18. CDR3 loop: CASSDSRDRGHYVSYEQYF. The CDR3 DNA follows: TGTGCCAGCAGTGATTCACGGGACAGGGGTCATTATGTTTCTTACGAGCAGTACTTC.

This clone was seen more than once but under ten times. The V gene is TRBV15, the J gene TRBJ2-1; 7 bases fit TRBD1. The CDR3 is 16 residues long. The V segment lost 0 bases and the J segment 0 bases; nucleotides outside the gene matches: 2. The germline gives CDR1 LNHNV, CDR2 YYDKDF (reference sequence). For the CDR3, the DNA is TGTGCCACCAGCAGAGATCGGGACAGCTCCTACAATGAGCAGTTCTTC. It is translated as CATSRDRDSSYNEQFF.

This chain links TRBV19 with TRBJ2-2; 9 bases are a match to TRBD1. Trimming took 6 bases from V and 6 from J; bases not matched to a gene: 8. This CDR3 is 15 amino acids long. Per the germline V gene, CDR1 is LNHDA and CDR2 is SQIVND (reference sequence). CDR3 amino acids: CASRPDRGSPGELFF. The CDR3 nucleotides are TGTGCCAGTAGACCGGACAGGGGATCGCCCGGGGAGCTGTTTTTT.